One sample yielded the 2 T cell receptor beta chains listed below, sequenced in a study of blood T cells in healthy people across ages. Using a J-beta primer mix together with a sample-barcoded 5' primer, a second PCR was run for roughly 6 to 12 cycles. TCRdb re-derived calls from the 5' RACE reads in MiXCR, one entry per CDR3 protein. Of 1.5 million to 2 million distinct CDR3 sequences listed, about 50% are singletons. The sequencing input was blood. These receptors came from a middle-aged woman in good health.

The rearrangement uses TRBV6-2 or TRBV6-3 and TRBJ2-1; TRBD2 matches at 13 bases. There are 18 residues in the CDR3. CDR1 and CDR2 from the germline V gene are MNHEY and SVGEGT. V lost 0 bases to trimming and J lost 8 bases; unmatched junction nucleotides: 10. The CDR3 loop is CASSYSGLAGISFYEQFF. In DNA, the CDR3 is TGTGCCAGCAGTTACTCGGGACTAGCGGGGATCTCATTCTATGAGCAGTTCTTC.

V usage is TRBV3-1 and J usage is TRBJ2-1, with TRBD2 matching over 8 bases. CDR1 is LGHDT and CDR2 is YNNKEL in the germline V gene (reference sequence). The CDR3 contains 16 residues. V trimming: 1 base; J trimming: 9 bases; junction bases outside the gene matches: 11. This CDR3 reads CASSQVGGGPRGEQFF. In DNA, the CDR3 is TGTGCCAGCAGCCAAGTAGGCGGGGGGCCAAGAGGTGAGCAGTTCTTC.